This TCR beta chain was identified in a study of T cell responses to AZD1222 COVID-19 vaccine (dated by TCRdb to the early 2020s). With respect to the entire study: TCR sequencing was performed for about 250 trial participants, of whom about 200 were given two doses of AZD1222 and 26 were given two doses of MenACWY control vaccine. Trial participants were enrolled into age subgroups of 18-55, 56-69 and 70-plus years, which contained about 150, 27 and 61 TCR-sequenced participants, respectively.

The CDR3 regions of human TCRbeta chains were subjected to immunosequencing. The published analysis was carried out like this. Repertoire TCRs were checked for matches against a reference library of SARS-CoV-2-specific TCRs that had been generated using the MIRA antigen-specificity platform. Breadth was defined as the fraction of unique TCRs that were SARS-CoV-2-associated. Depth was defined as the fraction of total T cells that were SARS-CoV-2-associated. Using the MIRA data, every spike-specific TCR was mapped to the spike region that the TCR reacted to and assigned to either a CD4 or a CD8 class. Log10-transformed breadth and depth values were compared by one-way ANOVA with Sidak's multiple comparisons tests. Held by TCRdb, this immuneACCESS table contains in-frame sequences only and omits some clones. Under half of the omission traces to an unresolved V gene where checked; the cause of the rest is unknown. The D gene and trimming were derived from the DNA, and the V and J assignments and clone size from that table. This sample's clone table shows about 140,000 clones. The ten largest clonotypes hold about 2.2% of the sample.

General findings and caveats noted by the study authors: The 56-69-year group was small, and its depth increase did not reach significance, likely because of low power. Participants were mostly white British and included more females than males, and it was suggested by the authors that clonal diversity may have been underestimated. CD4 TCRs associated with the vaccine covered the entire spike protein, and the dominant responses were in regions 160-218 and 743-854. Because no day 14 peak-response samples were available, the repertoires could be characterized only after the peak T cell response. Only five to seven AZD1222 recipients were SARS-CoV-2 seropositive at baseline, limiting conclusions about previously exposed vaccinees. Epitopes outside the regions mutated in the B.1.351 and B.1.1.7 variants were reportedly recognized by nearly half of the unique spike-specific TCRs. After two AZD1222 doses, both the breadth and the depth of spike-specific TCRs were significantly higher than at day 0 and than in MenACWY recipients.

The label giving this sample's time point can be read as: baseline before first vaccination. Samples from vaccinated people were obtained from the UK trials COV001 and COV002, which included a single-blind randomized controlled phase 2/3 trial of AZD1222 (ChAdOx1 nCoV-19) in healthy adults. For TCRbeta chain sequencing, PBMC samples were collected from trial participants at day 0 and at day 28 after the second dose. Sequences SGHRS (CDR1) and YFSETQ (CDR2) are obtained from the germline V gene. Deletion took 0 bases off V and 0 bases off J, with a span of 7 bases between the germline ends. The CDR3 sequence holds 15 residues, the cysteine and phenylalanine included. The read is trimmed to its CDR3 DNA, 45 bases read in frame from base 1. A note on this clone: Its antigen has not been determined. The sample has other DNA sequences that encode this CDR3 too.

Recombination joined TRBV5-1 with TRBJ1-3; no D gene is confidently identified. The receptor's source is an adult in good health. The sample taken for sequencing was peripheral blood. The DNA sequence is as follows: TGCGCCAGCAGCTTGGGCGGTAACTCTGGAAACACCATATATTTT. It translates to CASSLGGNSGNTIYF. Reference TRBV5-1 and TRBJ1-3 proteins supply the regions before and after the CDR3; the full variable domain is: KAGVTQTPRYLIKTRGQQVTLSCSPISGHRSVSWYQQTPGQGLQFLFEYFSETQRNKGNFPGRFSGRQFSNSRSEMNVSTLELGDSALYLCASSLGGNSGNTIYFGEGSWLTVV.